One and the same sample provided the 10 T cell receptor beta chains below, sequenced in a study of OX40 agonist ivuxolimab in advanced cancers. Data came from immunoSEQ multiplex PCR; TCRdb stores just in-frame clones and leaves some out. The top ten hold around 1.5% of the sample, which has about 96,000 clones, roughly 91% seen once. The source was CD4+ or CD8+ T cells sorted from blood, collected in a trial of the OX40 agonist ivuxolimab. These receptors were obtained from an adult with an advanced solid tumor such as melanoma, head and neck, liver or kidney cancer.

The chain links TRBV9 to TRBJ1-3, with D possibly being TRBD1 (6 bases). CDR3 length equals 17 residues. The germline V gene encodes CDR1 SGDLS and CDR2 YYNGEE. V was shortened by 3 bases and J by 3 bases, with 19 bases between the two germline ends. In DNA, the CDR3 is TGTGCCAGCAGCGCCGGGCTGGGGGCCTTCTATGGAAACACCATATATTTT. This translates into CASSAGLGAFYGNTIYF. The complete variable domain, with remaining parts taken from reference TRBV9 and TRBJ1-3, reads DSGVTQTPKHLITATGQRVTLRCSPRSGDLSVYWYQQSLDQGLQFLIQYYNGEERAKGNILERFSAQQFPDLHSELNLSSLELGDSALYFCASSAGLGAFYGNTIYFGEGSWLTVV.

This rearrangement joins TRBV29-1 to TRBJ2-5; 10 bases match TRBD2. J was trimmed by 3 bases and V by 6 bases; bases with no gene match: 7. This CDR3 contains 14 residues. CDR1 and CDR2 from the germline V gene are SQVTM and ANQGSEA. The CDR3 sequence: CSVASGSVKETQYF. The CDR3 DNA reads TGCAGCGTCGCTAGCGGGAGCGTAAAAGAGACCCAGTACTTC.

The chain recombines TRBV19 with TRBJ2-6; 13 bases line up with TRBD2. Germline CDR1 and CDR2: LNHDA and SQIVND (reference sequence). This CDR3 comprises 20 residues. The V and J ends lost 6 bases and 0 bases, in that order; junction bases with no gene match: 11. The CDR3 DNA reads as TGTGCCAGTAGGGGACTAGCGGGATCATTTTCAGTCTCTGGGGCCAACGTCCTGACTTTC. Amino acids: CASRGLAGSFSVSGANVLTF.

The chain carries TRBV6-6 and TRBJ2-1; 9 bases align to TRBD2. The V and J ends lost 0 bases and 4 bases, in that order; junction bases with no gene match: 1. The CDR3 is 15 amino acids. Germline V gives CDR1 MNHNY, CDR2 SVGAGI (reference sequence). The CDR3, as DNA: TGTGCCAGCAGTTACTCGGCGGGAGGGTACAATGAGCAGTTCTTC. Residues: CASSYSAGGYNEQFF.

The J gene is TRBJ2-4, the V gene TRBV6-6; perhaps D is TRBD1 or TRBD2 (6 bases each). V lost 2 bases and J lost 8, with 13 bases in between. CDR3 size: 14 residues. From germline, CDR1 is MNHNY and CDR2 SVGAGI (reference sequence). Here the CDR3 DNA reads TGTGCCAGCAGTTACCCGTCGGGGGCGGACATTCAGTACTTC. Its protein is CASSYPSGADIQYF.

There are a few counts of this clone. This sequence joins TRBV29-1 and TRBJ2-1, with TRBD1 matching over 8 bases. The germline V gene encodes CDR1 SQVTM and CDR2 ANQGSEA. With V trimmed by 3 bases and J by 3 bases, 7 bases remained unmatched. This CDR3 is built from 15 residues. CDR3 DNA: TGCAGCGTTGATTTACAGGGGGTGGTCTACAATGAGCAGTTCTTC. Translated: CSVDLQGVVYNEQFF.

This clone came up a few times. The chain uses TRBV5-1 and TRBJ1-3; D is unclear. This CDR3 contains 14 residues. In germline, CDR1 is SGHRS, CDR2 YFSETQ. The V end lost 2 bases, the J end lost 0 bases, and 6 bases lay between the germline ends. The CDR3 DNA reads TGCGCCAGCAGCTTACAAGACTCTGGAAACACCATATATTTT. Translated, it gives CASSLQDSGNTIYF.

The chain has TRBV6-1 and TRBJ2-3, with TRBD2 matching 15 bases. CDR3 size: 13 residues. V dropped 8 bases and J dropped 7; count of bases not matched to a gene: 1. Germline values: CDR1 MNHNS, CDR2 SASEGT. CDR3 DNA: TGTGCCAGCGGGACTAGCGGGAGGAATACGCAGTATTTT. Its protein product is CASGTSGRNTQYF.

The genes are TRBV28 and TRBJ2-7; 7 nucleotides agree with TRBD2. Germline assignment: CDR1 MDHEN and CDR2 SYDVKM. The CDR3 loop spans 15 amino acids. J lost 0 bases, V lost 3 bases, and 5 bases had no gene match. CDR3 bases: TGTGCCAGCAGTTTTACTAGCGCCAGCTCCTACGAGCAGTACTTC. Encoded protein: CASSFTSASSYEQYF.

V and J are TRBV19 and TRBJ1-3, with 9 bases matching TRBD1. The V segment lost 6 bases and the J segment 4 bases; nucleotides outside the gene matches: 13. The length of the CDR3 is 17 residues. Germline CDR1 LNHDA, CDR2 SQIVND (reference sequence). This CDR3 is CASREPLRTGAGNTIYF. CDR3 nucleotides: TGTGCCAGTAGAGAACCCCTAAGGACAGGGGCAGGAAACACCATATATTTT. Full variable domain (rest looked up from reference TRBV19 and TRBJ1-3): DGGITQSPKYLFRKEGQNVTLSCEQNLNHDAMYWYRQDPGQGLRLIYYSQIVNDFQKGDIAEGYSVSREKKESFPLTVTSAQKNPTAFYLCASREPLRTGAGNTIYFGEGSWLTVV.